This T cell receptor (beta chain) comes out of a study of blood T cell repertoires in COVID-19. Study-wide context: There were acute and convalescent COVID-19 samples, and they came from the United States, Italy and Spain. Sources were T cells, B-cell-depleted T cells, or PBMCs; the material itself was cDNA or gDNA.

Germline V CDR1 and CDR2: MNHNY, SVGAGI (reference sequence). CDR3 size: 15 residues. Trimming took 2 bases from V and 5 from J; bases not matched to a gene: 5. Authors' analysis steps: Using reference gene primer amplification, nucleated cell counts were estimated. TCRdb keeps only in-frame clones here, not all; method: immunoSEQ multiplex PCR. D and trimming were read from the DNA, whereas the V and J calls and clone size are those reported in that table. In the table there are approximately 170,000 clones, 70% to 85% of which are singletons. Seattle's cohort entered during active infection and was followed longitudinally.

The gene calls are TRBV6-6 and TRBJ1-4; 7 nucleotides match TRBD1. The TCR originated in a man at least 80 years old with COVID-19, enrolled during active disease. Sequenced sample: peripheral blood. CDR3 nucleotide sequence: TGTGCCAGCAGTTACGCGACAGGGCTAAATGAAAAACTGTTTTTT. This codes for CASSYATGLNEKLFF.